These 32 T cell receptor beta chains were sequenced from one sample in a study of breast tumors, draining lymph nodes, adjacent tissues. TCRdb re-called the multiplex PCR reads through MiXCR, storing one row per CDR3 protein. The table shows about 200,000 distinct CDR3 sequences, with under 40% occurring only once. Breast cancer patients provided tissue from their axillary draining lymph nodes. The specimen sequenced was axillary lymph node tissue. The source is a female donor with breast cancer. Some clones in this sample may be carry-over from other donors' samples.

The chain combines TRBV10-3 with TRBJ2-6; D gene unclear. The CDR3 length is 13 residues. CDR1 is ENHRY, CDR2 SYGVKD, per germline. Trimming removed 4 bases from V and 4 bases from J, with 5 bases in between. The CDR3 DNA reads TGTGCCATCAGTGTGACAGGGGCCAACGTCCTGACTTTC. It is translated as CAISVTGANVLTF.

This clonotype showed up many times. V usage is TRBV7-2 and J usage is TRBJ2-7, with 9 bases that match TRBD2. With V trimmed by 5 bases and J by 4 bases, 12 bases remained unmatched. The CDR3 contains 16 residues. Germline V lookup: CDR1 SGHTA, CDR2 FQGNSA. DNA for the CDR3: TGTGCCAGCAGCCCTATCCTAGCGGGACTCCTTTACGAGCAGTACTTC. It encodes CASSPILAGLLYEQYF. Full variable domain (rest looked up from reference TRBV7-2 and TRBJ2-7): GAGVSQSPSNKVTEKGKDVELRCDPISGHTALYWYRQSLGQGLEFLIYFQGNSAPDKSGLPSDRFSAERTGGSVSTLTIQRTQQEDSAVYLCASSPILAGLLYEQYFGPGTRLTVT.

The CDR3 loop is CASSQEGTGGVEQYF. CDR3 nucleotides: TGCGCCAGCAGCCAAGAGGGGACAGGGGGAGTCGAGCAGTACTTC. The chain combines TRBV4-1 with TRBJ2-7; 11 bases are a match to TRBD1. The CDR3 loop spans 15 amino acids. Germline-derived CDR1 and CDR2 are MGHRA and YSYEKL. J was trimmed by 6 bases and V by 0 bases; bases with no gene match: 4.

The chain has TRBV2 and TRBJ1-6; D not resolved. The CDR3 length is 14 residues. Trimming took 4 bases from V and 2 from J, leaving 6 bases between them. The germline gives CDR1 SNHLY, CDR2 FYNNEI. The CDR3 bases are TGTGCCAGCAGTGGCGAACCCTATAATTCACCCCTCCACTTT. Translated, it gives CASSGEPYNSPLHF.

This clonotype has only a few counts. The genes are TRBV20-1 and TRBJ1-1; TRBD1 matches 7 bases. V lost 4 bases to trimming and J lost 1 base; unmatched junction nucleotides: 6. CDR1 is DFQATT, CDR2 SNEGSKA, per germline (reference sequence). The CDR3 spans 14 residues. The CDR3 reads CSAKTDRQNTEAFF. The CDR3 region has the DNA TGCAGTGCTAAGACGGACAGGCAGAACACTGAAGCTTTCTTT.

In its sample, this clonotype was seen a few times. A much larger clone differs from this one at a single base, so this may be a read error. V gene TRBV6-6 combines with J gene TRBJ1-2; tentatively, D is TRBD1 (5 bases). The germline V gene has CDR1 MNHNY and CDR2 SVGAGI (reference sequence). V dropped 7 bases and J dropped 5 bases, with 11 bases sitting between them. The CDR3 totals 12 residues. CDR3 DNA sequence: TGTGCCAGCAAACGGGCAGGGTATGGCTACACCTTC. Translated, it gives CASKRAGYGYTF.

There are a few counts of this clonotype. The chain couples TRBV6-1 to TRBJ2-3, with 10 positions matching TRBD2. The CDR3 consists of 15 residues. V shed 5 bases, J shed 3 bases, and the junction held 5 bases outside the gene matches. CDR1 and CDR2 from the germline V gene are MNHNS and SASEGT. CDR3 bases: TGTGCCAGCAGTCAAAGTAGCGGGAGGACAGATACGCAGTATTTT. It translates to CASSQSSGRTDTQYF.

V is TRBV7-9 and J is TRBJ2-1; D gene unclear. Germline lookup yields CDR1 SEHNR and CDR2 FQNEAQ (reference sequence). This CDR3 region has 15 residues. The germline V and J ends were trimmed by 4 bases and 4 bases, with 14 bases remaining between them. DNA of the CDR3: TGTGCCAGCAGCTCTACGCGGAGCGCTTACAATGAGCAGTTCTTC. It codes for CASSSTRSAYNEQFF.

In this sample, this clonotype turned up many times. The chain joins TRBV10-3 to TRBJ1-2; D is unresolved. The CDR3 spans 14 residues. The V and J ends lost 8 bases and 5 bases respectively, with 18 bases between them. Germline V CDR1 and CDR2: ENHRY, SYGVKD. CDR3 residues: CAISSGEPPYGYTF. The CDR3 DNA is TGTGCCATCTCTTCCGGGGAACCGCCGTATGGCTACACCTTC.

The chain carries TRBV7-2 and TRBJ2-5; possible D gene TRBD2, 7 bases. Germline V CDR1 and CDR2: SGHTA, FQGNSA. V dropped 5 bases and J dropped 3 bases, with 19 bases sitting between them. This CDR3 region has 16 residues. The CDR3 region has the DNA TGTGCCAGCAGCCTCACGGGGGGACATTTCGAAGAGACCCAGTACTTC. Its protein product is CASSLTGGHFEETQYF.

This clonotype was seen repeatedly, ten times or more. The chain combines TRBV6-5 with TRBJ2-1; D is unresolved. This CDR3 has 13 residues. Germline V gives CDR1 MNHEY, CDR2 SVGAGI. The CDR3 DNA reads TGTGCGACCACGGGCCCCAACTACAATGAGCAGTTCTTC. It codes for CATTGPNYNEQFF.

The genes are TRBV18 and TRBJ2-2; TRBD1 aligns across 7 bases. CDR3 length: 15 residues. V shed 3 bases, J shed 3 bases, and the junction held 4 bases outside the gene matches. CDR1 is KGHSH and CDR2 is LQKENI in the germline V gene. The CDR3 DNA reads as TGTGCCAGCTCACCGCAACAGGGGCACACCGGGGAGCTGTTTTTT. Translating it yields CASSPQQGHTGELFF.

This clonotype was picked up many times. The rearrangement joins TRBV2 to TRBJ2-1, with 8 bases aligning to TRBD1. In germline, CDR1 is SNHLY, CDR2 FYNNEI. Trimming took 6 bases from V and 2 from J; bases not matched to a gene: 12. The CDR3 runs 17 residues. CDR3 coding DNA: TGTGCCAGCAGGGCACCTGAAACAGGGGGGCCCTACAATGAGCAGTTCTTC. Protein: CASRAPETGGPYNEQFF.

The chain employs TRBV10-3 and TRBJ1-3; D gene ambiguous. This CDR3 comprises 15 residues. Germline V lookup: CDR1 ENHRY, CDR2 SYGVKD. Trimming removed 2 bases at V and 8 bases at J, with 16 bases between. The CDR3 here is CAISETAVYGYTIYF. CDR3 nucleotides: TGTGCCATCAGTGAGACGGCGGTCTATGGCTACACCATATATTTT.

The chain has TRBV24-1 and TRBJ2-2; TRBD1 matches 7 bases. Germline V gives CDR1 KGHDR, CDR2 SFDVKD. CDR3 length: 15 residues. The trim removed 9 bases at V and 6 bases at J, leaving 12 bases unmatched. The CDR3 protein is CATGATGPLAGELFF. DNA of the CDR3: TGTGCCACCGGAGCGACAGGGCCGTTAGCCGGGGAGCTGTTTTTT.

This clonotype has a count of ten or more. The rearrangement links TRBV6-2 or TRBV6-3 to TRBJ1-6; no clear D. V was clipped by 7 bases and J by 3 bases, with 10 bases between them. This CDR3 region has 14 residues. The V gene's germline CDR1 is MNHEY and CDR2 SVGEGT. This CDR3 is CASKGGGYNSPLHF. CDR3 in DNA: TGTGCCAGCAAGGGAGGAGGCTATAATTCACCCCTCCACTTT.

At least ten counts were recorded for this clonotype. The rearrangement joins TRBV7-8 to TRBJ2-7; no clear D. Germline CDR1 is SGHVS and CDR2 is FQNEAQ. With 5 bases removed from V and 2 bases from J, the gap between germline ends came to 7 bases. CDR3 length equals 12 residues. CDR3 region: CASSRGPYEQYF. The CDR3 DNA is TGTGCCAGCAGCCGCGGACCCTACGAGCAGTACTTC.

The chain recombines TRBV6-6 with TRBJ2-7; the D gene is possibly TRBD1 (5 bases). The CDR3 is 14 amino acids. Trimming shortened V by 0 bases and J by 4 bases, and 10 bases separated the two germline ends. CDR1 is MNHNY and CDR2 is SVGAGI in the germline V gene (reference sequence). The DNA for the CDR3 is TGTGCCAGCAGTTACTCAGACAGCCGATACGAGCAGTACTTC. Residues: CASSYSDSRYEQYF.

The chain uses TRBV5-1 and TRBJ2-7, with D maybe TRBD2 (6 bases). CDR1 is SGHRS and CDR2 is YFSETQ in the germline V gene. The CDR3 runs 11 residues. The CDR3: CPGGGTYEQYF. The CDR3 DNA reads as TGCCCGGGTGGGGGGACCTACGAGCAGTACTTC.

This clonotype was observed at least ten times. The chain carries TRBV4-3 and TRBJ2-2; D tentatively fits TRBD1 or TRBD2 (5 bases each). The germline V and J ends were trimmed by 4 bases and 7 bases, with 22 bases remaining between them. The CDR3 covers 17 residues. CDR1 is LGHNA, CDR2 YSLEER, per germline. CDR3 coding DNA: TGCGCCAGCAGCCCCCGCCGGCCGGGACCCGCGAGCGGGGAGCTGTTTTTT. This gives the protein CASSPRRPGPASGELFF.

A few counts support this clonotype. V gene TRBV6-1 combines with J gene TRBJ1-5; D is undetermined. The V end lost 6 bases, the J end lost 6 bases, and 12 bases lay between the germline ends. Germline values: CDR1 MNHNS, CDR2 SASEGT. This CDR3 is 13 amino acids long. CDR3 nucleotide sequence: TGTGCCAGCAGACCCCCGGAAGGTCAGCCCCAGCATTTT. Its protein product is CASRPPEGQPQHF.

The chain carries TRBV5-6 and TRBJ2-2, with 7 bases aligning to TRBD1. V was clipped by 0 bases and J by 6 bases; unmatched bases: 2. This CDR3 is built from 14 residues. Germline V CDR1 and CDR2: SGHDT, YYEEEE. In nucleotides, the CDR3 is TGTGCCAGCAGCTTGGAGGGGGCCGCCGGGGAGCTGTTTTTT. Protein product: CASSLEGAAGELFF.

A note on this clonotype: Just one base apart from a much larger clone, this may be a read error. The gene calls are TRBV7-2 and TRBJ2-7; TRBD2 is a possible D gene (5 bases). The CDR3 consists of 19 residues. Germline assignment: CDR1 SGHTA and CDR2 FQGNSA. Trimming shortened V by 1 base and J by 3 bases, and 25 bases separated the two germline ends. The CDR3 protein is CASSLVLPTLGLELYEQYF. The DNA of the CDR3 is TGTGCCAGCAGCTTAGTATTACCAACCCTAGGACTCGAGCTCTACGAGCAGTACTTC.

The V gene is TRBV30, the J gene TRBJ1-2, with a possible D match to TRBD1 (5 bases). The ends were cut back, 2 bases at V and 7 bases at J, with 14 bases in the middle. The CDR3 is made up of 13 amino acids. Germline CDR1 GTSNPN, CDR2 SVGIG (reference sequence). CDR3 nucleotides: TGTGCCTGGAGTCCCCTGGCAGGGTCTGGCTACACCTTC. This gives the protein CAWSPLAGSGYTF.

The chain recombines TRBV6-5 with TRBJ2-2, with 13 bases matching TRBD2. Germline CDR1 MNHEY, CDR2 SVGAGI. The CDR3 has 18 residues. V trimming: 10 bases; J trimming: 0 bases; junction bases outside the gene matches: 11. As DNA, the CDR3 is TGTGCCACCACTACACCGGGACTAGCGGGGCCGAACACCGGGGAGCTGTTTTTT. Its translation: CATTTPGLAGPNTGELFF.

The chain is built from TRBV7-9 and TRBJ2-1; 12 bases match TRBD2. This CDR3 has 19 residues. The V gene end was trimmed by 1 base and the J gene end by 0 bases; junction bases not matched to a gene: 7. Looked up from germline, CDR1 is SEHNR and CDR2 is FQNEAQ (reference sequence). CDR3 amino acids: CASSLGTSGVGTSYNEQFF. DNA of the CDR3: TGTGCCAGCAGCTTAGGGACTAGCGGGGTAGGGACCTCCTACAATGAGCAGTTCTTC.

With regard to this clonotype: A much bigger clone sits one base away, suggesting this may be a read error. The rearrangement joins TRBV20-1 to TRBJ2-7, with 10 bases lining up with TRBD1. The CDR3 extends over 15 amino acids. With V trimmed by 4 bases and J by 2 bases, 8 bases remained unmatched. Per the germline V gene, CDR1 is DFQATT and CDR2 is SNEGSKA (reference sequence). The CDR3 protein is CSAKAVDRGPYEQYF. The CDR3 DNA reads TGCAGTGCTAAGGCGGTAGACAGGGGGCCCTACGAGCAGTACTTC.

The V and J genes are TRBV29-1 and TRBJ1-5; D perhaps matches TRBD1 (5 bases). The germline gives CDR1 SQVTM, CDR2 ANQGSEA. V gave up 5 bases and J gave up 7 bases, with 12 bases separating them. The CDR3 totals 12 residues. The CDR3 DNA is TGCAGCGTTCTGTGGGAGGGGCAGCCCCAGCATTTT. Its protein is CSVLWEGQPQHF. The complete variable domain, with remaining parts taken from reference TRBV29-1 and TRBJ1-5, reads SAVISQKPSRDICQRGTSLTIQCQVDSQVTMMFWYRQQPGQSLTLIATANQGSEATYESGFVIDKFPISRPNLTFSTLTVSNMSPEDSSIYLCSVLWEGQPQHFGDGTRLSIL.

This clonotype was observed many times. The V and J genes are TRBV6-2 or TRBV6-3 and TRBJ1-2, with D perhaps TRBD1 (5 bases). Germline CDR1 is MNHEY and CDR2 is SVGEGT. The CDR3 sequence is 14 residues long. The ends were cut back, 5 bases at V and 7 bases at J, with 17 bases in the middle. The CDR3 sequence: CASSRLGAGIGYTF. The CDR3 bases are TGTGCCAGCAGTCGTTTAGGGGCAGGGATTGGCTACACCTTC.

This clonotype was recorded at least ten times. The rearrangement uses TRBV9 and TRBJ2-3, with 8 positions matching TRBD1. V gave up 4 bases and J gave up 4 bases; unmatched junction bases: 8. This CDR3 has 15 amino acids. Germline V gene sequence: CDR1 SGDLS, CDR2 YYNGEE. The chain's CDR3 is CASSSGDRPPDTQYF. CDR3 nucleotide sequence: TGTGCCAGCAGCTCGGGGGACAGGCCCCCAGATACGCAGTATTTT. The whole variable domain, remainder taken from reference TRBV9 and TRBJ2-3, is DSGVTQTPKHLITATGQRVTLRCSPRSGDLSVYWYQQSLDQGLQFLIQYYNGEERAKGNILERFSAQQFPDLHSELNLSSLELGDSALYFCASSSGDRPPDTQYFGPGTRLTVL.

At least ten counts were recorded for this clonotype. The chain employs TRBV7-9 and TRBJ1-3, with unresolved D. The CDR3 has 13 amino acids. V gave up 4 bases and J gave up 4 bases, with 8 bases separating them. The V gene's germline CDR1 is SEHNR and CDR2 FQNEAQ (reference sequence). In DNA, the CDR3 is TGTGCCAGCAGCTCCTCGGGGGGAAACACCATATATTTT. Translation gives CASSSSGGNTIYF.

This clonotype was seen repeatedly, ten times or more. The V call is TRBV18, the J call TRBJ1-4; the match to TRBD1 covers 9 bases. The CDR3 consists of 15 residues. Trimming at V came to 4 bases and at J to 5 bases, leaving 5 bases not matched to a gene. Germline V gene data show CDR1 as KGHSH and CDR2 as LQKENI. This chain's CDR3 is CASSLDRGWNEKLFF. The CDR3 coding sequence is TGTGCCAGCTCACTTGACAGGGGGTGGAATGAAAAACTGTTTTTT.